The 7 T cell receptor beta chains presented below share a single source sample, sequenced in a study of T cell responses to AZD1222 COVID-19 vaccine. The assay was immunoSEQ multiplex PCR, and TCRdb's table has in-frame clones only and misses some. The sample yields more than 80,000 clones, approximately 85% seen once. Sequenced here: peripheral blood, sampled 28 days after the second AZD1222 dose. The receptor source for this set is an adult who received the AZD1222 COVID-19 vaccine.

The chain employs TRBV11-3 and TRBJ1-1; tentatively, D is TRBD1 (5 bases). The CDR3 consists of 20 residues. The germline V gene encodes CDR1 SGHNT and CDR2 YENEEA. The germline V and J ends were trimmed by 0 bases and 0 bases, with 23 bases remaining between them. CDR3 nucleotides: TGTGCCAGCAGCTTAGAAGGGTTGGGAGAGTGGGGACCCATGAACACTGAAGCTTTCTTT. It yields the protein CASSLEGLGEWGPMNTEAFF.

J is TRBJ2-1 and V is TRBV27; 9 bases align to TRBD1. CDR1 is MNHEY and CDR2 is SMNVEV in the germline V gene (reference sequence). With 5 bases clipped from V and 6 bases from J, the junction kept 8 bases outside the gene matches. The CDR3 totals 15 residues. This chain's CDR3 is CASSEGQGSSNEQFF. As DNA, the CDR3 is TGTGCCAGCAGTGAGGGACAGGGAAGTAGCAATGAGCAGTTCTTC.

As to this clone: Within the sample, other DNA sequences also encode this same CDR3. The J gene is TRBJ2-7, the V gene TRBV7-2; TRBD2 aligns across 10 bases. From germline, CDR1 is SGHTA and CDR2 FQGNSA. The CDR3 loop spans 15 amino acids. V was clipped by 5 bases and J by 0 bases; unmatched bases: 4. Here the CDR3 reads CASSLGLAPSYEQYF. Written as DNA, the CDR3 is TGTGCCAGCAGCCTGGGACTAGCGCCCTCCTACGAGCAGTACTTC.

V gene TRBV5-6 combines with J gene TRBJ1-2, with D perhaps TRBD1 (5 bases). Trimming stripped 0 bases from V and 10 bases from J, with 16 bases between. The CDR3 extends over 14 amino acids. Germline CDR1 and CDR2: SGHDT and YYEEEE. DNA of the CDR3: TGTGCCAGCAGCTTGGCCCGGGGGTGGCTCGCCTACACCTTC. Encoded protein: CASSLARGWLAYTF.

The rearrangement links TRBV5-6 to TRBJ2-3; weak D call: TRBD2 (5 bases). This CDR3 is built from 15 residues. V gave up 2 bases and J gave up 1 base, with 11 bases separating them. Germline CDR1 reads SGHDT; CDR2 reads YYEEEE. CDR3 nucleotides: TGTGCCAGCAGCTTCGGGTCCGGGGGCACAGATACGCAGTATTTT. It codes for CASSFGSGGTDTQYF.

The rearrangement joins TRBV28 to TRBJ1-6, with D perhaps TRBD1 (5 bases). V lost 3 bases and J 0 bases, leaving 9 bases between the germline ends. CDR1 is MDHEN, CDR2 SYDVKM, per germline. The CDR3 spans 16 residues. CDR3 DNA: TGTGCCAGCAGTTTTCGGGGCAGCTCCTATAATTCACCCCTCCACTTT. It translates to CASSFRGSSYNSPLHF. Using reference TRBV28 and TRBJ1-6 for the parts outside the CDR3, the full variable domain is DVKVTQSSRYLVKRTGEKVFLECVQDMDHENMFWYRQDPGLGLRLIYFSYDVKMKEKGDIPEGYSVSREKKERFSLILESASTNQTSMYLCASSFRGSSYNSPLHFGNGTRLTVT.

The rearrangement uses TRBV25-1 and TRBJ2-3, with D perhaps matching TRBD1 (5 bases). CDR3 length: 15 amino acids. V was shortened by 5 bases and J by 0 bases, with 12 bases between the two germline ends. CDR1 and CDR2 (germline): MGHDK, SYGVNS. CDR3 nucleotides: TGTGCCAGCAGTTTAAGGGGCCCTAGCACAGATACGCAGTATTTT. This sequence encodes CASSLRGPSTDTQYF.